The 8 T cell receptor beta chains below all came from one sample that was sequenced in a study of OX40 agonist ivuxolimab in advanced cancers. Some clones are missing from TCRdb's copy, which holds only in-frame ones; the method was immunoSEQ multiplex PCR. The sample lists 30,000 or so clones, around nine tenths seen once, with roughly 10% in the top ten. Material: CD4+ or CD8+ T cells sorted from blood, obtained in a trial of the OX40 agonist ivuxolimab. The receptors derive from an adult with an advanced solid tumor such as melanoma, head and neck, liver or kidney cancer.

V usage is TRBV4-1 and J usage is TRBJ2-7, with 9 bases that match TRBD1. The germline CDR1 and CDR2 sequences are MGHRA and YSYEKL. After removal of 3 bases from V and 5 bases from J, the junction contained 5 bases not matched to a gene. This CDR3 contains 14 residues. The CDR3 coding sequence is TGCGCCAGCAGCCAGTACAGGGGGCAGGACGAGCAGTACTTC. Its translation is CASSQYRGQDEQYF.

This clone has a handful of counts. The chain combines TRBV5-1 with TRBJ2-5; 11 positions agree with TRBD2. After removal of 4 bases from V and 2 bases from J, the junction contained 4 bases not matched to a gene. CDR1 is SGHRS and CDR2 is YFSETQ in the germline V gene. This CDR3 region has 15 residues. The CDR3 reads CASSVTSGVQETQYF. In nucleotides, the CDR3 is TGCGCCAGCAGCGTGACTAGCGGGGTTCAAGAGACCCAGTACTTC.

The chain combines TRBV30 with TRBJ2-2; D is ambiguous. The CDR3 spans 11 residues. V lost 0 bases and J 8 bases, leaving 4 bases between the germline ends. Germline CDR1 is GTSNPN and CDR2 is SVGIG (reference sequence). The CDR3 spells CAWSVGGELFF. DNA for the CDR3: TGTGCCTGGAGTGTGGGTGGGGAGCTGTTTTTT.

This clone appeared once. The chain couples TRBV7-8 to TRBJ2-7; possible D gene TRBD2, 5 bases. The CDR3 totals 14 residues. V lost 5 bases, J lost 3 bases, and 14 bases lay in between. Germline V gives CDR1 SGHVS, CDR2 FQNEAQ. CDR3 amino acids: CASSRLALSYEQYF. CDR3 nucleotide sequence: TGTGCCAGCAGCCGCCTAGCTTTAAGCTACGAGCAGTACTTC.

The J gene is TRBJ2-1, the V gene TRBV29-1; unclear D gene. The length of the CDR3 is 11 residues. The ends were cut back, 4 bases at V and 11 bases at J, with 12 bases in the middle. In germline, CDR1 is SQVTM, CDR2 ANQGSEA. The DNA for the CDR3 is TGCAGCGTTGGGCCCCTGGTTCAGCAGTTCTTC. As protein: CSVGPLVQQFF.

This chain joins TRBV18 and TRBJ1-2, with D possibly being TRBD1 (6 bases). The CDR3 is 15 amino acids. Germline CDR1 is KGHSH and CDR2 is LQKENI. Trimming pared 1 base from V and 7 bases from J, leaving 16 bases between. The CDR3 protein is CASSPRQVIAGGYTF. Written as DNA, the CDR3 is TGTGCCAGCTCACCACGACAGGTGATCGCGGGTGGCTACACCTTC.

The rearrangement uses TRBV5-4 and TRBJ1-1, with D tentatively TRBD1 (5 bases). Germline V gene sequence: CDR1 SGHNT, CDR2 YYREEE (reference sequence). The germline V and J ends were trimmed by 4 bases and 4 bases, with 17 bases remaining between them. The CDR3 spans 15 residues. In DNA, the CDR3 is TGTGCCAGCAGCATAGGACCCCTGAGGGGCACTGAAGCTTTCTTT. The encoded protein is CASSIGPLRGTEAFF.

The chain links TRBV12-2 to TRBJ2-2; the table's D call, TRBD2, has no DNA check behind it. TRBV12-2 is an annotated pseudogene. The CDR3 covers 18 residues. The CDR3 nucleotides read TGTGCAAGTCGCTTAGGACTAGCGGGGGCACCGAACACCGGGGAGCTGTTTTTT. Amino acid sequence: CASRLGLAGAPNTGELFF.